This TCR beta chain originates from a study of blood T cell repertoires in COVID-19. Study information: Donors in the United States, Italy and Spain gave samples during acute or convalescent COVID-19. PBMCs, B-cell-depleted T cells, or T cells were the source of the cDNA or gDNA that made up the material.

The CDR3 has 17 amino acids. The germline V gene encodes CDR1 SGHRS and CDR2 YFSETQ. Unmatched junction bases numbered 8, after V lost 4 bases and J lost 2 bases. Original methodology: Amplifying reference gene primers gave estimates of nucleated cell counts. Profiled with immunoSEQ multiplex PCR; TCRdb holds only in-frame clones, not every one. Clone size and V and J calls were adopted from that table, with D and trimming inferred from the DNA. The sample lists 120,000 to 150,000 clones; roughly 82% were seen once. The clonotype was recovered from a human donor with acute or convalescent COVID-19. The donor label of this sample is uncertain. The chain combines TRBV5-1 with TRBJ2-3; 12 bases match TRBD2. Sequenced input: peripheral blood. This CDR3 is CASSRRTSGEITDTQYF. CDR3 bases: TGCGCCAGCAGCAGACGGACTAGCGGGGAGATCACAGATACGCAGTATTTT.